The present entry profiles one T cell receptor (beta chain) with its context. Its specificity is not known. This specimen comes from a study of CD8 T cells in ankylosing spondylitis. Generation of TCR beta libraries employed quantitative 5'-RACE incorporating molecular barcodes. MiXCR, run by TCRdb on the 5' RACE reads, gives a single entry per CDR3 protein. The data contain approximately 240,000 distinct CDR3 sequences, under 12% of them singletons. Overall study findings and caveats: Within peripheral blood, clones linked to disease were CD8+ and relatively rare. Some motif variants were previously reported in reactive arthritis synovial fluid and blood. Characteristic, it appeared, of ankylosing spondylitis blood was a TCR beta motif of fewer than 10 highly homologous variants.

This CDR3 contains 15 residues. CDR1 is SQVTM and CDR2 is ANQGSEA in the germline V gene. After removal of 5 bases from V and 4 bases from J, the junction contained 10 bases not matched to a gene. This chain joins TRBV29-1 and TRBJ1-5; TRBD1 agrees at 8 bases. The receptor comes from a male donor with ankylosing spondylitis or in good health (not recorded which). The sequencing input was blood, either unsorted or a sorted T cell fraction (not recorded which). CDR3 bases: TGCAGCGTTACTTCCGGACAGGGCGTGAATCAGCCCCAGCATTTT. Its protein is CSVTSGQGVNQPQHF.